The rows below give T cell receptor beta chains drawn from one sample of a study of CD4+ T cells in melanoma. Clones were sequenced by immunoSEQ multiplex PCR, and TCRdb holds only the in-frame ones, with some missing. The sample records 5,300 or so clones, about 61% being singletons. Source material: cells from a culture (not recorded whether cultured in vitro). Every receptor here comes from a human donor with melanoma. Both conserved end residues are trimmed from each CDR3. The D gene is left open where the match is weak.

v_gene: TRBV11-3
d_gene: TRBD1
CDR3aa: ASSFRQGYEQF

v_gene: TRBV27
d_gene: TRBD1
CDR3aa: ASSQMGQGGSGTQY

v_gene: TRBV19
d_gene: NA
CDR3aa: ASSISSGQYNEQF

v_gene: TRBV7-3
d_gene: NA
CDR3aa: ASSLTTDSYNEQF

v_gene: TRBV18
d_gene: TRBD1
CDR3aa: ASSRAGTGNSPLH

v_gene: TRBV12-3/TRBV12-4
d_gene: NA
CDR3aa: ASSLLTNTEAF

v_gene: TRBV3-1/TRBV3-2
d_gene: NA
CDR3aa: ASSQGLALAKNIQY

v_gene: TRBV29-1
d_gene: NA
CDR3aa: SVAVQGAGNTIY

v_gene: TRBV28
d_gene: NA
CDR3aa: ASSTPADYAQY

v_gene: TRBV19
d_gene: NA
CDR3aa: ASARAGVGSEQF

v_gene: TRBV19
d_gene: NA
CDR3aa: ASSMGVGQLNQPQH

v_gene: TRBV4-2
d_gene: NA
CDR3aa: ASSPFQSSGANVLT

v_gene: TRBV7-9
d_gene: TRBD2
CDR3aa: ASSPPHSGGRQETQY

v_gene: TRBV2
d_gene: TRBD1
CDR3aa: ASSDPDREETQY

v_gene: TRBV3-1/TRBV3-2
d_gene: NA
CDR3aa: ASSHGLANQETQY

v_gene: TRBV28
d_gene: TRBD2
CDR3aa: ASSDETSGRPYEQY

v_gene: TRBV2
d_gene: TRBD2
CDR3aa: ASSTGTSSQTQY

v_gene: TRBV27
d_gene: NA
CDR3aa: ASSLSNSGGSYEQY

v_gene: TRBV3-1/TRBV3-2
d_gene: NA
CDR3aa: ASSHPPLADPLP

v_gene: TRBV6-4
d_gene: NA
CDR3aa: ASSEGSETGELF

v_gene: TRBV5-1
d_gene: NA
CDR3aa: ASSLGPQNTEAF

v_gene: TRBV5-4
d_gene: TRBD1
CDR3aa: ASSVQGARQF

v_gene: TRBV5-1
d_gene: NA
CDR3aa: ASSPLGGYGTEAF

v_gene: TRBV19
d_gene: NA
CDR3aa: ASSSQGGWTGELF

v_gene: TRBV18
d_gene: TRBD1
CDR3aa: ASSSGTGGSEQY

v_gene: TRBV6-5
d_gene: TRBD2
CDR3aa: ASSSSGGRGEQY

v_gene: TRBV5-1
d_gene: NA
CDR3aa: ASSLGGSSNQPQH

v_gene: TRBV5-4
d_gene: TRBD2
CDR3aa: ASSWGTTSYEQY

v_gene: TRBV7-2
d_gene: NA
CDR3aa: ASSLAGGGQAKNIQY

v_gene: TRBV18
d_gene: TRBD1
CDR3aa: ASSQGQGDTYEQY

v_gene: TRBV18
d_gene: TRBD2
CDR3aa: ASSPGGGTYNEQF

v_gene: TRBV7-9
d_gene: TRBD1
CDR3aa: ASSPQGANSPLH

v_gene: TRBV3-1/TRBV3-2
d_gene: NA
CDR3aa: ASSPLEGRGLAKNIQY

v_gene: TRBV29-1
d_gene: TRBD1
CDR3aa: SGYRGGELF

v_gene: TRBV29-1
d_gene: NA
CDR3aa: SVAKGLSGNTIY

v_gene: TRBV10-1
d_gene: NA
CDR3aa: ASSFVKPGQQIAKNIQY

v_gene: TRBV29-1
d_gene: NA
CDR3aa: SVHHSANYGYT

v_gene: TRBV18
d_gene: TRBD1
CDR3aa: ASSPPGQGYEQY

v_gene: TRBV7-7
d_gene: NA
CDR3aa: ASSLDVSGTEAF

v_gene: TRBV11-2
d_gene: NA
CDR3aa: ATLATGQNSPLH

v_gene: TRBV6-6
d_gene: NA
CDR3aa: ASSLSPVSQPQH

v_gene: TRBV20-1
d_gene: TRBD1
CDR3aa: SASTQGRYNSPLH

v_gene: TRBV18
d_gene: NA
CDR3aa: ASSPWGHTEAF

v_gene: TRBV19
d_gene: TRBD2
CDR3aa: ASRGAGGPYNEQF

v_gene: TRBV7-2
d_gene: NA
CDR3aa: ASINPPGELF

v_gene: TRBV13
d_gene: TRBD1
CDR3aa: ASSRRQGEPGANVLT

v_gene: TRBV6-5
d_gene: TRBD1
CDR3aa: ASLDREGNYGYT

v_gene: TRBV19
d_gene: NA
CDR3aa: ASSIPGWYNEQF

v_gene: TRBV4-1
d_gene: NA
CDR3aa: ASSQDVGGYRGNYGYT

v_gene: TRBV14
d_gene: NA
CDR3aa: ASSPTRLSEQY

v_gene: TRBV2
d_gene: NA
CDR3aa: ASTSSHYLNTEAF

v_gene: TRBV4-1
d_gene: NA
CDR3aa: ASSQDRSGMVVSDYGYT

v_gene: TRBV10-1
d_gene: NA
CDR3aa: ASSESVGSTEAF